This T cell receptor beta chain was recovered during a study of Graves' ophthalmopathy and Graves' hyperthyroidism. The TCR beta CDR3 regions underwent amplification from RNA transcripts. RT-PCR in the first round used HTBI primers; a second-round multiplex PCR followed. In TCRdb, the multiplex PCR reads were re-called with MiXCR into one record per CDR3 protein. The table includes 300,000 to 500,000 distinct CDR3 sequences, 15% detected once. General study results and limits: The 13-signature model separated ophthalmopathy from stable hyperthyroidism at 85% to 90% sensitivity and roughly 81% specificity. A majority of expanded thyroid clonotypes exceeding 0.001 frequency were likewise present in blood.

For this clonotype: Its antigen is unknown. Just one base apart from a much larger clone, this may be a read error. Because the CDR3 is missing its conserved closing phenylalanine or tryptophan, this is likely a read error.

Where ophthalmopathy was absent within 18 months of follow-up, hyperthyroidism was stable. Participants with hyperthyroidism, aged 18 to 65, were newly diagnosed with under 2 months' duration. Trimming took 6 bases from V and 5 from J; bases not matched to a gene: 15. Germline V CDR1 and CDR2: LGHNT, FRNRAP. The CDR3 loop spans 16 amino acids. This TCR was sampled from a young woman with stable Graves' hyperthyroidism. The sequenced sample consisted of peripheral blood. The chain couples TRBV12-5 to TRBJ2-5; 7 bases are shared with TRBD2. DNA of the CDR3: TGTGCTAGTGGCCCACGCCCGAAGCGGGGCACGGAGACCCAGTACTAC. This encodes CASGPRPKRGTETQYY.